These 25 T cell receptor beta chains were sequenced from one sample in a study of Tregs in tolerant kidney transplant recipients. Profiled with immunoSEQ multiplex PCR; TCRdb holds only in-frame clones, not every one. There are tens of thousands of clones in the sample; about 90% occur only once, and around 0.67% lies in the top ten. Source material: Tregs from blood. The receptors derive from a human donor in good health.

In this sample, this clone turned up once. This rearrangement joins TRBV25-1 to TRBJ2-2; 9 bases agree with TRBD1. The CDR3 contains 15 residues. V shed 4 bases and J 4 bases; nucleotides not matched to a gene: 4. The germline CDR1 and CDR2 sequences are MGHDK and SYGVNS. CDR3 DNA: TGTGCCAGCAGTGGGGGACAGGGATCCACCGGGGAGCTGTTTTTT. This gives the protein CASSGGQGSTGELFF.

The chain is built from TRBV11-2 and TRBJ2-1; 8 positions agree with TRBD2. V shed 3 bases, J shed 6 bases, and the junction held 7 bases outside the gene matches. The CDR3 is 15 residues long. Germline CDR1 SGHAT, CDR2 FQNNGV. CDR3 amino acids: CASSLDLAGLNEQFF. The CDR3 DNA reads TGTGCCAGCAGCTTGGATCTAGCGGGCCTCAATGAGCAGTTCTTC.

This chain uses TRBV29-1 with TRBJ2-5; no firm D call. The CDR3 length is 11 residues. Germline CDR1 SQVTM, CDR2 ANQGSEA. V was clipped by 4 bases and J by 14 bases, with 17 bases between them. CDR3 protein: CSVVVGLNRYF. The CDR3 DNA reads as TGCAGCGTTGTCGTCGGCCTTAACCGATACTTC. Variable domain in full (rest from reference TRBV29-1 and TRBJ2-5): SAVISQKPSRDICQRGTSLTIQCQVDSQVTMMFWYRQQPGQSLTLIATANQGSEATYESGFVIDKFPISRPNLTFSTLTVSNMSPEDSSIYLCSVVVGLNRYFGPGTRLLVL.

The gene calls are TRBV18 and TRBJ2-1; either TRBD1 or TRBD2 may supply D (5 bases each). The germline V gene has CDR1 KGHSH and CDR2 LQKENI. The CDR3 length is 15 residues. Trimming took 7 bases from V and 2 from J, leaving 15 bases between them. CDR3 amino acids: CASWGYGTPYNEQFF. The CDR3 DNA reads TGTGCCAGCTGGGGTTACGGGACCCCCTACAATGAGCAGTTCTTC.

The V and J genes are TRBV15 and TRBJ2-7, with 8 nucleotides matching TRBD2. The V segment lost 7 bases and the J segment 0 bases; nucleotides outside the gene matches: 11. Germline-derived CDR1 and CDR2 are LNHNV and YYDKDF (reference sequence). This CDR3 has 16 residues. The CDR3 bases are TGTGCCACCAAAAGGGAAAGCGGGGGAAGCTCCTACGAGCAGTACTTC. This gives the protein CATKRESGGSSYEQYF.

The gene calls are TRBV4-1 and TRBJ2-1; D may correspond to TRBD1 or TRBD2 (5 bases each). V lost 0 bases and J lost 8, with 26 bases in between. CDR3 length equals 19 residues. Germline CDR1 and CDR2: MGHRA and YSYEKL. DNA of the CDR3: TGCGCCAGCAGCCAAGATGGGTTGGGCACTCGGGGTTTAGGGGATGAGCAGTTCTTC. This gives the protein CASSQDGLGTRGLGDEQFF.

The gene calls are TRBV7-8 and TRBJ2-7, with D hard to call. V lost 2 bases and J lost 5, with 10 bases in between. Germline loops: CDR1 SGHVS, CDR2 FQNEAQ. This CDR3 is 13 amino acids long. The CDR3 sequence: CASSLTHKNEQYF. CDR3 sequence (DNA): TGTGCCAGCAGCTTAACCCATAAGAACGAGCAGTACTTC.

This chain uses TRBV19 with TRBJ2-2; 12 positions match TRBD2. Germline V lookup: CDR1 LNHDA, CDR2 SQIVND (reference sequence). CDR3 length: 16 residues. The V gene end was trimmed by 6 bases and the J gene end by 5 bases; junction bases not matched to a gene: 7. The CDR3 spells CASSRGLAGGTGELFF. The DNA of the CDR3 is TGTGCCAGTAGCCGTGGCCTAGCGGGAGGGACCGGGGAGCTGTTTTTT.

The genes are TRBV4-1 and TRBJ2-4, with TRBD1 matching 7 bases. From germline, CDR1 is MGHRA and CDR2 YSYEKL. The CDR3 contains 17 residues. Unmatched junction bases numbered 10, after V lost 4 bases and J lost 1 base. CDR3 nucleotides: TGCGCCAGCAGCCGCCGTCCCGGGACAGAGGCCAAAAACATTCAGTACTTC. As protein: CASSRRPGTEAKNIQYF.

This sequence joins TRBV6-1 and TRBJ2-2; the D call may be TRBD1 or TRBD2 (6 bases each). From germline, CDR1 is MNHNS and CDR2 SASEGT. V lost 4 bases, J lost 5 bases, and 20 bases lay in between. There are 17 residues in the CDR3. The CDR3 here is CASSVSGASFMTGELFF. CDR3 sequence (DNA): TGTGCCAGCAGTGTCTCGGGGGCCTCCTTCATGACCGGGGAGCTGTTTTTT.

The chain is built from TRBV5-1 and TRBJ1-6; D perhaps matches TRBD1 (6 bases). Germline CDR1 and CDR2: SGHRS and YFSETQ. V shed 3 bases and J shed 7 bases, with 11 bases lying between them. CDR3 size: 14 residues. CDR3 in DNA: TGCGCCAGCAGCTCTCCGGGACAAAATTCACCCCTCCACTTT. This encodes CASSSPGQNSPLHF.

The CDR3 DNA reads TGTGCCAGCAGCTTATTGGGGACAAACACCGGGGAGCTGTTTTTT. This codes for CASSLLGTNTGELFF. V gene TRBV5-4 combines with J gene TRBJ2-2, with TRBD1 as a possible D gene (6 bases). The CDR3 consists of 15 residues. Trimming removed 2 bases from V and 2 bases from J, with 10 bases in between. Germline V CDR1 and CDR2: SGHNT, YYREEE (reference sequence).

V gene TRBV18 combines with J gene TRBJ2-7; D is undetermined. The CDR3 spans 16 residues. V lost 3 bases to trimming and J lost 0 bases, with 15 bases between them. Germline V gene data show CDR1 as KGHSH and CDR2 as LQKENI. CDR3 residues: CASSPTQGTGSYEQYF. CDR3 nucleotide sequence: TGTGCCAGCTCACCTACTCAAGGAACGGGCTCCTACGAGCAGTACTTC.

The chain couples TRBV28 to TRBJ2-7; the match to TRBD2 covers 10 bases. V shed 2 bases, J shed 2 bases, and the junction held 9 bases outside the gene matches. The CDR3 consists of 17 residues. Germline V CDR1 and CDR2: MDHEN, SYDVKM. The CDR3 DNA is TGTGCCAGCAGTTTAGGAGCGGGAGGGCCGGGAACCTACGAGCAGTACTTC. Amino acid sequence: CASSLGAGGPGTYEQYF.

This rearrangement joins TRBV7-9 to TRBJ2-1; TRBD1 matches 8 bases. Germline V gene data show CDR1 as SEHNR and CDR2 as FQNEAQ (reference sequence). The CDR3 runs to 16 residues. V lost 5 bases to trimming and J lost 5 bases; unmatched junction nucleotides: 11. In DNA, the CDR3 is TGTGCCAGCAGCCAAACCAATGACAGGGGAAACAATGAGCAGTTCTTC. Encoded protein: CASSQTNDRGNNEQFF.

This rearrangement joins TRBV10-2 to TRBJ2-3, with D possibly being TRBD2 (5 bases). The CDR3 is made up of 15 amino acids. V lost 5 bases to trimming and J lost 0 bases, with 12 bases between them. Per the germline V gene, CDR1 is WSHSY and CDR2 is SAAADI. CDR3 in amino acids: CASSYVTGSTDTQYF. CDR3 nucleotides: TGCGCCAGCAGTTATGTGACGGGGAGCACAGATACGCAGTATTTT.

This chain links TRBV28 with TRBJ2-7, with TRBD1 identical over 8 bases. V shed 7 bases, J shed 2 bases, and the junction held 4 bases outside the gene matches. Germline values: CDR1 MDHEN, CDR2 SYDVKM. There are 13 residues in the CDR3. The CDR3 protein is CASIGRGPYEQYF. For the CDR3, the DNA is TGTGCCAGCATCGGCAGGGGGCCCTACGAGCAGTACTTC.

The genes are TRBV7-9 and TRBJ1-2, with TRBD1 matching 9 bases. This CDR3 comprises 15 residues. Trimming removed 5 bases from V and 5 bases from J; junction bases left unmatched: 9. Per germline, CDR1 SEHNR and CDR2 FQNEAQ (reference sequence). CDR3 region: CASSPRTGVGYGYTF. For the CDR3, the DNA is TGTGCCAGCAGCCCACGGACAGGGGTTGGTTATGGCTACACCTTC.

The V gene is TRBV7-8, the J gene TRBJ1-2; TRBD1 aligns across 7 bases. CDR3 length: 15 residues. Germline V gene data show CDR1 as SGHVS and CDR2 as FQNEAQ. The trim removed 5 bases at V and 0 bases at J, leaving 6 bases unmatched. The CDR3 is CASSKRDSANYGYTF. CDR3 sequence (DNA): TGTGCCAGCAGCAAAAGGGACAGCGCTAACTATGGCTACACCTTC.

Only one count was recorded for this clone. The chain employs TRBV18 and TRBJ1-5; the D is unclear. With 5 bases removed from V and 1 base from J, the gap between germline ends came to 9 bases. This CDR3 is built from 14 residues. Germline CDR1 reads KGHSH; CDR2 reads LQKENI. The CDR3 is CASSFLDSNQPQHF. The CDR3 DNA follows: TGTGCCAGCTCATTCTTGGACAGCAATCAGCCCCAGCATTTT.

The V call is TRBV6-4, the J call TRBJ2-2; 9 bases align to TRBD2. V lost 9 bases and J lost 4; bases outside the gene matches: 6. The CDR3 runs to 14 residues. CDR1 and CDR2 from the germline V gene are MRHNA and SNTAGT. The CDR3, as DNA: TGTGCCAGTAGCGGGGGCAGATCCACCGGGGAGCTGTTTTTT. Protein: CASSGGRSTGELFF.

The V call is TRBV15, the J call TRBJ2-7, with 8 bases matching TRBD2. Germline-derived CDR1 and CDR2 are LNHNV and YYDKDF (reference sequence). The CDR3 contains 15 residues. Germline trimming cut 3 bases from V and 3 bases from J; bases unmatched to any gene: 7. The CDR3 nucleotides read TGTGCCACCAGCAGGGGAGCGGGAGTTGGCTACGAGCAGTACTTC. Residues: CATSRGAGVGYEQYF. The variable domain in full, with the rest retrieved from reference TRBV15 and TRBJ2-7, is DAMVIQNPRYQVTQFGKPVTLSCSQTLNHNVMYWYQQKSSQAPKLLFHYYDKDFNNEADTPDNFQSRRPNTSFCFLDIRSPGLGDTAMYLCATSRGAGVGYEQYFGPGTRLTVT.

This clone is a singleton in its sample. The chain combines TRBV4-1 with TRBJ1-6, with 9 bases aligning to TRBD1. J lost 10 bases, V lost 0 bases, and 7 bases had no gene match. Germline V lookup: CDR1 MGHRA, CDR2 YSYEKL. There are 16 residues in the CDR3. The CDR3: CASSQDVGQGRSPLHF. CDR3 sequence (DNA): TGCGCCAGCAGCCAAGATGTGGGACAGGGAAGGTCACCCCTCCACTTT.

Here the CDR3 DNA reads TGTGCCAGCCACGGCGGGGCCTTCAATGAGCAGTTCTTC. Translation: CASHGGAFNEQFF. The genes are TRBV6-6 and TRBJ2-1; D perhaps matches TRBD2 (6 bases). Trimming removed 8 bases at V and 6 bases at J, with 14 bases between. This CDR3 is built from 13 residues. Per germline, CDR1 MNHNY and CDR2 SVGAGI (reference sequence).

This chain connects TRBV5-1 to TRBJ2-7, with 8 bases lining up with TRBD1. Trimming removed 2 bases from V and 3 bases from J; junction bases left unmatched: 10. The CDR3 spans 16 residues. Germline CDR1 is SGHRS and CDR2 is YFSETQ. Here the CDR3 reads CASSFNPGGLDYEQYF. The CDR3 region has the DNA TGCGCCAGCAGCTTCAACCCAGGGGGCTTGGACTACGAGCAGTACTTC.